This is a list of T cell receptor beta chains from one sample in a study of T cell responses to AZD1222 COVID-19 vaccine. Profiling relied on immunoSEQ multiplex PCR, and the TCRdb table lists in-frame clones only, not all of them. The sample contains fewer than 90,000 clones, over 75% of which appear only once. The sequences come from peripheral blood, collected on day 0 of AZD1222 vaccination. These receptors came from an adult in good health. CDR3s include the opening cysteine and the closing phenylalanine or tryptophan.

J	V	CDR3
TRBJ1-1	TRBV10-3	CAISEGGVWNTEAFF
TRBJ2-1	TRBV3-1/TRBV3-2	CASSRSGFYEQFF
TRBJ1-4	TRBV3-1/TRBV3-2	CASSRNRGGGKLFF
TRBJ2-1	TRBV6-4	CASSRTSGGAYEQFF
TRBJ2-2	TRBV25-1	CASTRDRVGTGELFF
TRBJ1-4	TRBV25-1	CASSDGEEKLFF
TRBJ1-5	TRBV6-6	CASTASGGNQPQHF
TRBJ1-5	TRBV9	CASSVLGDNQPQHF
TRBJ1-2	TRBV29-1	CSVESAGYTF
TRBJ1-2	TRBV7-2	CASSPSRGGPNYGYTF
TRBJ1-5	TRBV7-2	CASSILGGGQPQHF
TRBJ2-7	TRBV5-4	CASSPEGRAIYEQYF
TRBJ2-2	TRBV11-3	CASSGTGGIGELFF
TRBJ1-1	TRBV5-4	CASSYDRGDTEAFF
TRBJ1-5	TRBV2	CASSSQGGRSNQPQHF
TRBJ1-4	TRBV2	CASTMRRGGEKLFF
TRBJ2-1	TRBV5-4	CASSLGQGDYNEQFF
TRBJ2-3	TRBV28	CASSSPRSGRVLDTQYF
TRBJ2-5	TRBV10-1	CASSPVEGGQETQYF
TRBJ2-1	TRBV5-1	CASSLTTTPGLYNEQFF
TRBJ2-4	TRBV5-3	CARSLVGHGYF
TRBJ1-2	TRBV28	CASSSNYGYTF
TRBJ2-5	TRBV5-1	CASSTSGETQYF
TRBJ2-3	TRBV20-1	CSARGDDTQYF
TRBJ1-6	TRBV3-1/TRBV3-2	CASSAFGGPRRGSPLHF
TRBJ2-1	TRBV7-2	CASSPHGQGLIAEQFF
TRBJ1-4	TRBV10-3	CATASAGWGGINEKLFF
TRBJ2-1	TRBV7-2	CASSFSGTGAYEQFF
TRBJ1-5	TRBV6-1	CASSERWQESNQPQHF
TRBJ2-1	TRBV11-2	CASSRGQGAGEQFF
TRBJ2-5	TRBV18	CASSPNRRETQYF
TRBJ2-1	TRBV28	CASSSRQGASEQFF
TRBJ2-1	TRBV30	CAWSRGTSGRDEQFF
TRBJ1-2	TRBV5-1	CASSLGQGVHGYTF
TRBJ2-4	TRBV25-1	CASCSGGGGNIQYF
TRBJ1-3	TRBV9	CASSVGVGGNTIYF
TRBJ2-4	TRBV4-1	CASSGLGFLAKNIQYF